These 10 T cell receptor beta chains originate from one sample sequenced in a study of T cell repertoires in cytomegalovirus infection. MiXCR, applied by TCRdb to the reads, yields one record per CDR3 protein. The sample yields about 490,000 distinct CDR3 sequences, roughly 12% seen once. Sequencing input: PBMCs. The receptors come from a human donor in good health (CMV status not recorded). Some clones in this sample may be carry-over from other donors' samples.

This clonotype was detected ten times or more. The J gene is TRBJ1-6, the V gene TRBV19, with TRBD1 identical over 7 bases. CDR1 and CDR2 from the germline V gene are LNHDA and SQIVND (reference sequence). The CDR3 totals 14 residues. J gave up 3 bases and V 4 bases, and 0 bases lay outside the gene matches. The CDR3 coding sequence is TGTGCCAGTAGTAGGACAGGCTATAATTCACCCCTCCACTTT. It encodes CASSRTGYNSPLHF.

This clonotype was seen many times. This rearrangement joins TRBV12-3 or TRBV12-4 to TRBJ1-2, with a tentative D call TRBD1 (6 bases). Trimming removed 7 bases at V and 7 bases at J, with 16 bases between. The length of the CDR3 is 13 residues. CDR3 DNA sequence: TGTGCCAGCAACGCTCAGGGGAGTGGTGGCTACACCTTC. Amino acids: CASNAQGSGGYTF.

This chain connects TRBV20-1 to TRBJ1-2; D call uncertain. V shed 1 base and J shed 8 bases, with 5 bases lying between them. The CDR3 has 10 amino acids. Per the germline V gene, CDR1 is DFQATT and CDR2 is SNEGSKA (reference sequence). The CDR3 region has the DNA TGCAGTGCTAGAGGAGGAGGCTACACCTTC. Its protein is CSARGGGYTF.

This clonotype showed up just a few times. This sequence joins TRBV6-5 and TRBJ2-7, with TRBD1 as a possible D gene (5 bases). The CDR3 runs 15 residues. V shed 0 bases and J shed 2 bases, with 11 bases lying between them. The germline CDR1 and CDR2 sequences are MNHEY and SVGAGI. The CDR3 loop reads CASSYSNRPTYEQYF. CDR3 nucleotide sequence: TGTGCCAGCAGTTACTCGAACAGGCCTACCTACGAGCAGTACTTC.

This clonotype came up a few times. CDR3 coding DNA: TGCGCCAGCAGCTCCGACGGAACGGGCGAAAAACTGTTTTTT. This translates into CASSSDGTGEKLFF. The V and J genes are TRBV5-1 and TRBJ1-4; D gene uncertain. Germline loops: CDR1 SGHRS, CDR2 YFSETQ. The V and J ends lost 3 bases and 8 bases respectively, with 14 bases between them. This CDR3 has 14 residues.

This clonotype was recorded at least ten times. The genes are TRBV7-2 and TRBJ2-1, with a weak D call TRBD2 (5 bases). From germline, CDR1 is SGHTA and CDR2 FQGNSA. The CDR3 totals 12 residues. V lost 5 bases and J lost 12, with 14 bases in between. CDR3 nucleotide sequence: TGTGCCAGCAGCCCCCGGGATCAGAGGCAGTTCTTC. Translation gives CASSPRDQRQFF.

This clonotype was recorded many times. The CDR3 DNA follows: TGTGCCAGCAGCCCGCGGCGGGTTGGAAACACCATATATTTT. Its translation: CASSPRRVGNTIYF. This chain connects TRBV12-3 or TRBV12-4 to TRBJ1-3; D is unresolved. CDR3 length: 14 amino acids. V gave up 6 bases and J gave up 3 bases, with 12 bases separating them.

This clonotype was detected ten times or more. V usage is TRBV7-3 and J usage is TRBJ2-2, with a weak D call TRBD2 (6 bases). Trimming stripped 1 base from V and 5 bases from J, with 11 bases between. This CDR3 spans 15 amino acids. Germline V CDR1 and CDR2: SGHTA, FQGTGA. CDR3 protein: CASSLIGGRTGELFF. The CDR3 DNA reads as TGTGCCAGCAGCTTAATCGGAGGGAGGACCGGGGAGCTGTTTTTT.

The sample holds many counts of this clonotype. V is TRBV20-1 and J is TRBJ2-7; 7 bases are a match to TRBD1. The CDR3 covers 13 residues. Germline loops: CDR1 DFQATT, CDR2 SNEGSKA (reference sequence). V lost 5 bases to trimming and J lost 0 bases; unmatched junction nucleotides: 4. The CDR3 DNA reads TGCAGTGCTGAGAGGACAGGCTCCTACGAGCAGTACTTC. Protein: CSAERTGSYEQYF.

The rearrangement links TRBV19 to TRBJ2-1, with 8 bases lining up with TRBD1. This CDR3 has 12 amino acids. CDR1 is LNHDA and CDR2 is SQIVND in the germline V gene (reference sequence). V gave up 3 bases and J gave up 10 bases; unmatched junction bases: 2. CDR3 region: CASSIDRGEQFF. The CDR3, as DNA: TGTGCCAGTAGTATTGACAGGGGCGAGCAGTTCTTC.